This T cell receptor beta chain originates from a study of regulatory T cells in long-lasting Graves disease. For the study at large: Graves' patients, newly diagnosed, had taken antithyroid drugs under 3 months.

In building TCR beta libraries, iRepertoire HTBI primers were used together with Arm-PCR of CDR3 regions. TCRdb reprocessed the multiplex PCR reads via MiXCR and lists one record per CDR3 protein. The sample includes around 420,000 distinct CDR3 sequences, roughly 15% of them seen just once. This CDR3 is built from 14 residues. Germline assignment: CDR1 MDHEN and CDR2 SYDVKM. The germline V and J ends were trimmed by 7 bases and 5 bases, with 18 bases remaining between them. Time point described: newly diagnosed GD, antithyroid drugs for less than 3 months. Following extraction of RNA from PBMCs, that RNA was used to make the TCR library. This clonotype was counted many times. The antigen is undetermined. Study outcomes and limitations: Relative to new patients (roughly 970), persistent patients exhibited greater sharing of public clonotypes (2,741).

Separately, the same data were catalogued under a study of T cells in Graves' hyperthyroidism and ophthalmopathy. That work contributes: The primer set for the first-round RT-PCR of the TCR CDR3 was HTBI. With a median lead of approximately 6 months before onset, the model predicted ophthalmopathy.

The material was peripheral blood mononuclear cells (PBMCs), obtained at new diagnosis, from a patient treated with antithyroid drugs. The chain couples TRBV28 to TRBJ2-7, with D maybe TRBD1 (5 bases). This clonotype was sampled from a woman in her thirties or forties with Graves disease. CDR3 loop: CASTKPGQDNEQYF. In DNA form, the CDR3 reads TGTGCCAGCACCAAACCGGGCCAGGACAACGAGCAGTACTTC. Supplemented by reference TRBV28 and TRBJ2-7, the full variable domain reads DVKVTQSSRYLVKRTGEKVFLECVQDMDHENMFWYRQDPGLGLRLIYFSYDVKMKEKGDIPEGYSVSREKKERFSLILESASTNQTSMYLCASTKPGQDNEQYFGPGTRLTVT.